The TCR beta chain under discussion was sequenced for a study of post-analysis software for immune sequencing data. Notes on the study in general: When compared against controls, multiple sclerosis patients showed significantly lower normalized Chao1 diversity. Four to six TRBV segments appeared more often in patients than in controls, and TRBV5-6, TRBV5-1 and TRBV20-1 were among these.

Tagging with unique molecular identifiers was a feature of the TCR beta cDNA libraries. Input of roughly 0.85 to 11 million T cells yielded some 500,000 cDNA molecules. One entry per CDR3 protein results from TCRdb running MiXCR on the PCR reads. The sample has 700,000 to 800,000 distinct CDR3 sequences, roughly 29% seen once. The germline V gene has CDR1 DFQATT and CDR2 SNEGSKA (reference sequence). J gave up 3 bases and V 0 bases, and 11 bases lay outside the gene matches. There are 17 residues in the CDR3. Regarding this clonotype: No antigen is known for it.

The source material was blood. The chain combines TRBV20-1 with TRBJ2-7, with TRBD2 matching 10 bases. This TCR was recovered from a girl aged 5 to 17 with multiple sclerosis. The CDR3 DNA is TGCAGTGCTAGAGATATCTGGGACGGGACTAGCGTCTACGAGCAGTACTTC. Translated: CSARDIWDGTSVYEQYF.